Below are 22 T cell receptor beta chains sequenced from a single sample in a study of early T cells in non-severe SARS-CoV-2 infection. From the 5' RACE reads, TCRdb called clonotypes with MiXCR, one entry per CDR3 protein. The data hold around 53,000 distinct CDR3 sequences, with about 9.2% observed a single time. Sequences were obtained from whole blood. The receptor set was obtained from an adult who was a healthcare worker with PCR-confirmed SARS-CoV-2 infection or an uninfected control (not recorded which).

The rearrangement uses TRBV2 and TRBJ1-4, with no clear D. This CDR3 contains 14 residues. Trimming cost V 6 bases and J 1 base, with 9 bases left between them. The germline CDR1 and CDR2 sequences are SNHLY and FYNNEI. CDR3 region: CASSGRLTNEKLFF. CDR3 DNA sequence: TGTGCCAGCAGCGGACGGCTAACTAATGAAAAACTGTTTTTT.

This clonotype has a handful of counts. V is TRBV29-1 and J is TRBJ1-5; D gene ambiguous. CDR3 length equals 13 residues. V dropped 4 bases and J dropped 1 base, with 8 bases sitting between them. Looked up from germline, CDR1 is SQVTM and CDR2 is ANQGSEA. The CDR3 sequence: CSVAGESNQPQHF. The CDR3 DNA follows: TGCAGCGTTGCTGGGGAAAGCAATCAGCCCCAGCATTTT.

This clonotype was seen at least ten times. The chain combines TRBV18 with TRBJ1-4; D not resolved. Trimming left V 5 bases short and J 4 bases short, with 14 bases between. Germline V gives CDR1 KGHSH, CDR2 LQKENI. The CDR3 length is 15 residues. The CDR3: CASSYLGAHNEKLFF. In nucleotides, the CDR3 is TGTGCCAGCTCATATCTAGGAGCCCATAATGAAAAACTGTTTTTT.

This clonotype was seen a few times. The V call is TRBV11-3, the J call TRBJ1-6, with D perhaps TRBD1 (6 bases). This CDR3 is built from 14 residues. The germline V gene encodes CDR1 SGHNT and CDR2 YENEEA. Trimming pared 1 base from V and 7 bases from J, leaving 8 bases between. CDR3 DNA: TGTGCCAGCAGCTTAGCAGGGACAAATTCACCCCTCCACTTT. This encodes CASSLAGTNSPLHF. The whole variable domain, filled in from reference TRBV11-3 and TRBJ1-6, reads EAGVVQSPRYKIIEKKQPVAFWCNPISGHNTLYWYLQNLGQGPELLIRYENEEAVDDSQLPKDRFSAERLKGVDSTLKIQPAELGDSAVYLCASSLAGTNSPLHFGNGTRLTVT.

This clonotype has ten or more counts. The chain is built from TRBV13 and TRBJ1-2; D unresolved. The CDR3 runs 14 residues. V was cut by 4 bases and J by 4 bases, with 13 bases left in between. Germline CDR1 is PRHDT and CDR2 is FYEKMQ (reference sequence). The CDR3 DNA is TGTGCCAGCAGCTCTCGGCGGGATTCCTATGGCTACACCTTC. Translating gives CASSSRRDSYGYTF.

This chain uses TRBV4-2 with TRBJ2-2; TRBD1 might be the D (5 bases). The CDR3 loop spans 17 amino acids. Germline CDR1 reads LGHNA; CDR2 reads YNFKEQ. V was cut by 6 bases and J by 5 bases, with 22 bases left in between. The CDR3 loop is CASSRDRGQGGTGELFF. The CDR3 nucleotides read TGTGCCAGCAGTCGTGACAGAGGCCAGGGTGGAACCGGGGAGCTGTTTTTT.

V and J are TRBV12-5 and TRBJ2-7, with TRBD2 matching over 7 bases. J lost 6 bases, V lost 6 bases, and 8 bases had no gene match. This CDR3 comprises 13 residues. The germline V gene has CDR1 LGHNT and CDR2 FRNRAP. The CDR3 reads CASGLGGSGEQYF. CDR3 nucleotides: TGTGCTAGTGGCCTGGGGGGGTCGGGCGAGCAGTACTTC.

The chain links TRBV19 to TRBJ1-1; no reliable D call. Germline V gene sequence: CDR1 LNHDA, CDR2 SQIVND (reference sequence). The CDR3 contains 14 residues. V was trimmed by 0 bases and J by 1 base, leaving 6 bases between them. The CDR3 DNA sequence: TGTGCCAGTAGTATAGATCGCTGGAACACTGAAGCTTTCTTT. It is translated as CASSIDRWNTEAFF.

This clonotype showed up many times. V gene TRBV3-1 combines with J gene TRBJ2-7, with TRBD2 identical over 10 bases. The CDR3 has 14 amino acids. Per the germline V gene, CDR1 is LGHDT and CDR2 is YNNKEL (reference sequence). The J segment lost 3 bases and the V segment lost 2 bases, leaving 1 base of the junction unmatched. The CDR3, as DNA: TGTGCCAGCAGCCAATCTAGCGGGAGCTACGAGCAGTACTTC. Its translation: CASSQSSGSYEQYF.

This clonotype has ten or more counts. The J gene is TRBJ1-1, the V gene TRBV28; weak D call: TRBD1 (5 bases). The CDR3 contains 14 residues. Germline-derived CDR1 and CDR2 are MDHEN and SYDVKM. Trimming took off 6 bases at V and 8 bases at J, with 19 bases between the two ends. CDR3 sequence (DNA): TGTGCCAGCAGGGGCCGGGGGAGAGGGGTCGAAGCTTTCTTT. It codes for CASRGRGRGVEAFF.

The chain carries TRBV12-3 or TRBV12-4 and TRBJ2-1, with D maybe TRBD2 (7 bases). This CDR3 has 13 residues. V lost 6 bases and J lost 11, with 17 bases in between. This chain's CDR3 is CASSLGGTTQQFF. The CDR3 coding sequence is TGTGCCAGCAGCCTCGGGGGGACAACCCAGCAGTTCTTC.

This chain uses TRBV19 with TRBJ2-5; 8 bases are a match to TRBD2. CDR1 is LNHDA and CDR2 is SQIVND in the germline V gene (reference sequence). The J segment lost 4 bases and the V segment lost 6 bases, leaving 1 base of the junction unmatched. This CDR3 has 12 amino acids. The CDR3 bases are TGTGCCAGTAGGCTAGCGGGAGAGACCCAGTACTTC. Amino acid sequence: CASRLAGETQYF.

J is TRBJ2-7 and V is TRBV19; D remains unclear. The CDR3 has 13 residues. Trimming took off 3 bases at V and 5 bases at J, with 11 bases between the two ends. CDR1 and CDR2 (germline): LNHDA, SQIVND (reference sequence). CDR3 DNA: TGTGCCAGTAGTATGATAGGGCTCGACGAGCAGTACTTC. Protein sequence: CASSMIGLDEQYF.

This clonotype turned up a few times. This rearrangement joins TRBV11-2 to TRBJ2-7, with TRBD2 identical over 16 bases. V was clipped by 3 bases and J by 2 bases; unmatched bases: 7. Germline CDR1 and CDR2: SGHAT and FQNNGV. The CDR3 runs 18 residues. The CDR3 DNA is TGTGCCAGCAGCTTCTCCGGGACTAGCGGGAGGGCCCCCTACGAGCAGTACTTC. As protein: CASSFSGTSGRAPYEQYF.

The chain carries TRBV6-1 and TRBJ2-3; 9 bases map to TRBD2. Per germline, CDR1 MNHNS and CDR2 SASEGT. The CDR3 runs 14 residues. Trimming removed 7 bases from V and 6 bases from J; junction bases left unmatched: 8. In DNA, the CDR3 is TGTGCCAGCAAGATTAGCGGGAGAGCTGATACGCAGTATTTT. Amino acids: CASKISGRADTQYF.

This clonotype was observed a few times. This chain links TRBV7-9 with TRBJ2-3; D gene unclear. Trimming pared 4 bases from V and 5 bases from J, leaving 10 bases between. Germline loops: CDR1 SEHNR, CDR2 FQNEAQ (reference sequence). This CDR3 has 13 amino acids. CDR3 coding DNA: TGTGCCAGCAGCTCCCCCCAGGAAGATACGCAGTATTTT. It codes for CASSSPQEDTQYF.

The chain couples TRBV29-1 to TRBJ2-7; TRBD1 matches 9 bases. With 6 bases clipped from V and 7 bases from J, the junction kept 13 bases outside the gene matches. Germline CDR1 and CDR2: SQVTM and ANQGSEA. The CDR3 covers 14 residues. CDR3 sequence (DNA): TGCAGCGTGGGGGGGACAGGGATGTTGCGGGAGCAGTACTTC. Translating it yields CSVGGTGMLREQYF.

This chain links TRBV20-1 with TRBJ2-7, with no clear D. Germline V gene data show CDR1 as DFQATT and CDR2 as SNEGSKA (reference sequence). The V and J ends lost 0 bases and 2 bases respectively, with 8 bases between them. The CDR3 sequence is 13 residues long. In DNA form, the CDR3 reads TGCAGTGCTAGAGATCTAAGGGCCTACGAGCAGTACTTC. It yields the protein CSARDLRAYEQYF.

V gene TRBV7-9 combines with J gene TRBJ2-2; 10 positions agree with TRBD1. CDR1 and CDR2 (germline): SEHNR, FQNEAQ (reference sequence). The V and J ends lost 6 bases and 2 bases, in that order; junction bases with no gene match: 9. CDR3 length equals 17 residues. CDR3 in amino acids: CASRHRTGGPNTGELFF. The CDR3 coding sequence is TGTGCCAGCAGACACCGGACAGGGGGTCCTAACACCGGGGAGCTGTTTTTT.

This clonotype was detected many times. The rearrangement links TRBV2 to TRBJ2-1; 9 bases map to TRBD2. After removal of 5 bases from V and 4 bases from J, the junction contained 15 bases not matched to a gene. From germline, CDR1 is SNHLY and CDR2 FYNNEI. The CDR3 has 18 residues. The CDR3 bases are TGTGCCAGCAGTACCGAACCGGCGGGAGGGCCGGGGTACAATGAGCAGTTCTTC. Amino acid sequence: CASSTEPAGGPGYNEQFF.

This clonotype was observed many times. This rearrangement joins TRBV5-4 to TRBJ2-1; a weak D match, TRBD1 (6 bases). CDR1 SGHNT and CDR2 YYREEE come from the germline V gene (reference sequence). V was shortened by 3 bases and J by 12 bases, with 16 bases between the two germline ends. This CDR3 is built from 13 residues. In DNA form, the CDR3 reads TGTGCCAGCAGCTCACAAAGACAGGTTCGGCAGTTCTTC. Translating it yields CASSSQRQVRQFF.

This clonotype was detected ten times or more. The chain links TRBV7-2 to TRBJ1-2; TRBD1 is a possible D gene (5 bases). There are 15 residues in the CDR3. The germline V gene has CDR1 SGHTA and CDR2 FQGNSA. Trimming pared 5 bases from V and 7 bases from J, leaving 20 bases between. The CDR3 protein is CASSPLPGGSGGYTF. In nucleotides, the CDR3 is TGTGCCAGCAGCCCACTCCCCGGGGGGTCCGGTGGCTACACCTTC.